This TCR beta chain is from a study of technical replicates of blood from a few donors. After removal of 8 bases from V and 1 base from J, the junction contained 7 bases not matched to a gene. The CDR3 sequence is 14 residues long. Germline V gene lookup returns CDR1 ENHRY and CDR2 SYGVKD. TCRdb's copy holds only in-frame clones and misses some; the assay was immunoSEQ multiplex PCR. The repertoire includes more than 90,000 clones, under 97% of them detected once, and 0.2% to 0.25% sits in the top ten. Sequenced sample: T cells isolated from PBMCs. The chain uses TRBV10-3 and TRBJ1-1, with 7 bases aligning to TRBD1. This TCR came from a human donor in good health. The CDR3 reads CAIATGTENTEAFF. CDR3 bases: TGTGCCATCGCAACGGGGACAGAGAACACTGAAGCTTTCTTT.